A single sample is the source of the 15 T cell receptor beta chains below, sequenced in a study of PD-L1 blockade in urothelial cancer. Data came from immunoSEQ multiplex PCR; TCRdb stores just in-frame clones and leaves some out. The sample shows fewer than 65,000 clones, around four fifths of them seen only once. Time point here: pretreatment peripheral blood. Sequencing used PBMCs, obtained around atezolizumab (anti-PD-L1) treatment. The receptor source for this set is an older man with urothelial cancer.

The CDR3, as DNA: TGCAGCGTTGGAGGGACAGCTGTTGGACTTACGTCTGGGGCCAACGTCCTGACTTTC. Protein sequence: CSVGGTAVGLTSGANVLTF. The J gene is TRBJ2-6, the V gene TRBV29-1, with 7 bases aligning to TRBD1. The V segment lost 4 bases and the J segment 1 base; nucleotides outside the gene matches: 16. The CDR3 is 19 amino acids. Germline-derived CDR1 and CDR2 are SQVTM and ANQGSEA.

The chain has TRBV28 and TRBJ1-2, with TRBD1 matching over 8 bases. The CDR3 covers 13 residues. After removal of 3 bases from V and 8 bases from J, the junction contained 5 bases not matched to a gene. The germline CDR1 and CDR2 sequences are MDHEN and SYDVKM. Here the CDR3 reads CASSLGQDGGYTF. The CDR3 DNA reads as TGTGCCAGCAGTTTGGGACAGGACGGGGGCTACACCTTC.

The sample holds one count of this clone. The rearrangement uses TRBV2 and TRBJ2-2; D may be TRBD1 (5 bases). Germline CDR1 and CDR2: SNHLY and FYNNEI. Trimming removed 6 bases at V and 0 bases at J, with 14 bases between. The CDR3 sequence is 16 residues long. CDR3 bases: TGTGCCAGCAGCCCCAACAGGCAGGCGAACACCGGGGAGCTGTTTTTT. Encoded protein: CASSPNRQANTGELFF.

The rearrangement links TRBV5-1 to TRBJ2-5; possible D gene TRBD2, 7 bases. In germline, CDR1 is SGHRS, CDR2 YFSETQ. Trimming removed 0 bases from V and 4 bases from J, with 13 bases in between. This CDR3 has 15 residues. The CDR3 DNA sequence: TGCGCCAGCAGCTTGGGTCGAGGGGGGGCAGAGACCCAGTACTTC. Translation gives CASSLGRGGAETQYF.

The chain joins TRBV5-1 to TRBJ2-4, with 7 bases lining up with TRBD1. The CDR3 has 14 amino acids. CDR1 is SGHRS and CDR2 is YFSETQ in the germline V gene. The J segment lost 5 bases and the V segment lost 3 bases, leaving 5 bases of the junction unmatched. In nucleotides, the CDR3 is TGCGCCAGCAGCTCCGGGACAGCTCAAAACATTCAGTACTTC. Encoded protein: CASSSGTAQNIQYF.

The rearrangement joins TRBV28 to TRBJ2-5; possible D gene TRBD2, 6 bases. Germline CDR1 MDHEN, CDR2 SYDVKM. This CDR3 contains 14 residues. V shed 2 bases and J shed 5 bases, with 12 bases lying between them. For the CDR3, the DNA is TGTGCCAGCAGTTTAGTGTCGGGGAGGGAGACCCAGTACTTC. Translating it yields CASSLVSGRETQYF.

This clone was found a few times. The chain employs TRBV4-3 and TRBJ2-2, with TRBD2 identical over 11 bases. The V and J ends lost 0 bases and 0 bases, in that order; junction bases with no gene match: 6. The germline CDR1 and CDR2 sequences are LGHNA and YSLEER. This CDR3 region has 19 residues. The CDR3 DNA is TGCGCCAGCAGCCAAGAACTAGCGGGAGTTACCGCGAACACCGGGGAGCTGTTTTTT. Protein product: CASSQELAGVTANTGELFF.

The chain employs TRBV27 and TRBJ2-1, with 13 bases that match TRBD2. Germline V gene sequence: CDR1 MNHEY, CDR2 SMNVEV (reference sequence). The length of the CDR3 is 14 residues. Trimming at V came to 7 bases and at J to 9 bases, leaving 6 bases not matched to a gene. This chain's CDR3 is CASKLAGGWGEQFF. As DNA, the CDR3 is TGTGCCAGCAAACTAGCGGGAGGGTGGGGTGAGCAGTTCTTC.

The chain links TRBV9 to TRBJ2-7; perhaps TRBD1 as D (5 bases). Germline CDR1 and CDR2: SGDLS and YYNGEE. The V end was cut by 0 bases, the J end by 2 bases, with 9 bases between. The CDR3 is 14 amino acids. CDR3 sequence (DNA): TGTGCCAGCAGCGTAGGACAGAGCGCCTACGAGCAGTACTTC. Amino acid sequence: CASSVGQSAYEQYF.

The genes are TRBV25-1 and TRBJ2-7; the match to TRBD1 covers 9 bases. There are 15 residues in the CDR3. Germline CDR1 MGHDK, CDR2 SYGVNS. V lost 3 bases to trimming and J lost 4 bases; unmatched junction nucleotides: 7. The CDR3 protein is CASSDDRGNNYEQYF. In DNA, the CDR3 is TGTGCCAGCAGTGATGACAGGGGGAATAATTACGAGCAGTACTTC.

This clone was counted between two and nine times. This chain links TRBV4-1 with TRBJ2-7, with 7 bases lining up with TRBD2. V lost 1 base and J lost 1; bases outside the gene matches: 4. CDR3 length: 15 amino acids. Germline CDR1 reads MGHRA; CDR2 reads YSYEKL. The CDR3 DNA follows: TGCGCCAGCAGCCAAGGGACTAGTAGTTCCTACGAGCAGTACTTC. Protein sequence: CASSQGTSSSYEQYF.

Points on this clone: One end of the junction fails to match germline, which may point to a read error. The chain is built from TRBV7-7 and TRBJ1-4; 9 bases fit TRBD1. The CDR3 is made up of 14 amino acids. Germline-derived CDR1 and CDR2 are SSHAT and FNYEAQ (reference sequence). The CDR3 coding sequence is TGTGCTAGCAGCTCCGGGACAGGGCTAGAAAAACTGTTTTTT. This sequence encodes CASSSGTGLEKLFF. Complete variable domain (other parts from reference TRBV7-7 and TRBJ1-4): GAGVSQSPRYKVTKRGQDVTLRCDPISSHATLYWYQQALGQGPEFLTYFNYEAQPDKSGLPSDRFSAERPEGSISTLTIQRTEQRDSAMYRCASSSGTGLEKLFFGSGTQLSVL.

This sequence joins TRBV28 and TRBJ1-1, with a possible D match to TRBD1 (6 bases). This CDR3 has 14 amino acids. V lost 5 bases to trimming and J lost 4 bases, with 14 bases between them. Germline assignment: CDR1 MDHEN and CDR2 SYDVKM. Here the CDR3 DNA reads TGTGCCAGCAGTCCGTCACAGGGTTCCACTGAAGCTTTCTTT. Protein product: CASSPSQGSTEAFF.

The rearrangement joins TRBV28 to TRBJ2-1; the match to TRBD2 covers 9 bases. The CDR3 sequence is 14 residues long. The germline gives CDR1 MDHEN, CDR2 SYDVKM. The V and J ends lost 10 bases and 5 bases, in that order; junction bases with no gene match: 9. In DNA, the CDR3 is TGTGCCACCAATTTAGCGGGAGTCCACAATGAGCAGTTCTTC. Translating it yields CATNLAGVHNEQFF.

The chain is built from TRBV7-6 and TRBJ2-1; no clear D gene. V gave up 5 bases and J gave up 0 bases, with 8 bases separating them. Germline V gene data show CDR1 as SGHVS and CDR2 as FNYEAQ. The CDR3 spans 14 residues. Here the CDR3 DNA reads TGTGCCAGCAGCCCCCGTTTCTCCTACAATGAGCAGTTCTTC. As protein: CASSPRFSYNEQFF.